What follows are 14 T cell receptor beta chains derived from one specimen sequenced in a study of T cells after yellow fever vaccination. TCRdb analysed the 5' RACE reads with MiXCR anew, one entry per CDR3 protein. The sample lists some 170,000 distinct CDR3 sequences, 9.3% occurring once. The material was CD8+ T cells sorted from PBMCs, obtained 45 days after the yellow fever booster vaccination. The receptors were sampled from a man between 18 and 29 years old who received the YFV17D yellow fever vaccine.

This clonotype was seen repeatedly, ten times or more. This chain joins TRBV4-1 and TRBJ1-6; D gene uncertain. The CDR3 spans 12 residues. The germline gives CDR1 MGHRA, CDR2 YSYEKL. Trimming shortened V by 5 bases and J by 6 bases, and 5 bases separated the two germline ends. The CDR3 nucleotides read TGCGCCAGCAGCACATTTAATTCACCCCTCCACTTT. Its protein product is CASSTFNSPLHF.

The sample holds many counts of this clonotype. J is TRBJ2-5 and V is TRBV12-3 or TRBV12-4; D is possibly TRBD1 (6 bases). The CDR3 contains 13 residues. V shed 6 bases and J shed 5 bases, with 13 bases lying between them. The DNA for the CDR3 is TGTGCCAGCAGCACAGGGTTTGGGGAGACCCAGTACTTC. Translating it yields CASSTGFGETQYF.

This clonotype was counted many times. The chain employs TRBV27 and TRBJ2-7; D is unclear. The V end was cut by 5 bases, the J end by 7 bases, with 15 bases between. The CDR3 totals 13 residues. CDR1 is MNHEY and CDR2 is SMNVEV in the germline V gene (reference sequence). The CDR3 sequence is CASSLGPRWEQYF. The CDR3 DNA follows: TGTGCCAGCAGTCTTGGCCCTAGGTGGGAGCAGTACTTC.

A few counts support this clonotype. The chain uses TRBV7-3 and TRBJ2-3, with 12 bases matching TRBD1. Germline CDR1 SGHTA, CDR2 FQGTGA. J was trimmed by 2 bases and V by 4 bases; bases with no gene match: 4. This CDR3 region has 16 residues. CDR3 sequence: CASSSGTGGLTDTQYF. The CDR3 DNA is TGTGCCAGCAGCTCCGGGACAGGGGGCCTCACAGATACGCAGTATTTT. Full variable domain (rest looked up from reference TRBV7-3 and TRBJ2-3): GAGVSQTPSNKVTEKGKYVELRCDPISGHTALYWYRQSLGQGPEFLIYFQGTGAADDSGLPNDRFFAVRPEGSVSTLKIQRTERGDSAVYLCASSSGTGGLTDTQYFGPGTRLTVL.

This clonotype was detected a few times. The rearrangement links TRBV7-2 to TRBJ1-4; D may be TRBD1 (6 bases). With 0 bases removed from V and 7 bases from J, the gap between germline ends came to 12 bases. CDR3 length: 15 amino acids. The germline V gene encodes CDR1 SGHTA and CDR2 FQGNSA. Written as DNA, the CDR3 is TGTGCCAGCAGCTTAGCGTCAGGGGAGCGTGAAAAACTGTTTTTT. This gives the protein CASSLASGEREKLFF.

V usage is TRBV7-9 and J usage is TRBJ2-4; 9 nucleotides line up with TRBD1. This CDR3 spans 15 amino acids. V trimming: 5 bases; J trimming: 7 bases; junction bases outside the gene matches: 9. Germline loops: CDR1 SEHNR, CDR2 FQNEAQ (reference sequence). For the CDR3, the DNA is TGTGCCAGCAGCGGACGGACAGGGGCGGGGAACATTCAGTACTTC. It codes for CASSGRTGAGNIQYF.

By frequency in the sample, this clonotype is medium-sized (0.01 to 0.1%). CDR3 nucleotide sequence: TGTGCCAGCAGTGACAGGGGGCACACCGGGGAGCTGTTTTTT. This gives the protein CASSDRGHTGELFF. The chain has TRBV25-1 and TRBJ2-2; 8 bases map to TRBD1. The V gene's germline CDR1 is MGHDK and CDR2 SYGVNS. J was trimmed by 3 bases and V by 3 bases; bases with no gene match: 0. The CDR3 has 14 residues. The variable domain in full, completed from reference TRBV25-1 and TRBJ2-2, reads EADIYQTPRYLVIGTGKKITLECSQTMGHDKMYWYQQDPGMELHLIHYSYGVNSTEKGDLSSESTVSRIRTEHFPLTLESARPSHTSQYLCASSDRGHTGELFFGEGSRLTVL.

In this sample, this clonotype turned up a few times. V usage is TRBV30 and J usage is TRBJ2-5; D is unresolved. CDR3 length: 12 amino acids. CDR1 is GTSNPN, CDR2 SVGIG, per germline (reference sequence). Trimming shortened V by 4 bases and J by 0 bases, and 6 bases separated the two germline ends. CDR3 in DNA: TGTGCCTGGAAGAGCGACCAAGAGACCCAGTACTTC. Translated, it gives CAWKSDQETQYF.

CDR3 bases: TGTGCCAGCAAATTAGCGGGGGGGCCGGATGAGCAGTTCTTC. It yields the protein CASKLAGGPDEQFF. The V and J genes are TRBV12-3 or TRBV12-4 and TRBJ2-1, with 11 nucleotides matching TRBD2. The CDR3 loop spans 14 amino acids. Germline trimming cut 7 bases from V and 8 bases from J; bases unmatched to any gene: 7.

This clonotype has only a few counts. The chain joins TRBV7-9 to TRBJ2-7; perhaps D is TRBD1 or TRBD2 (6 bases each). Looked up from germline, CDR1 is SEHNR and CDR2 is FQNEAQ (reference sequence). Trimming took 8 bases from V and 6 from J, leaving 14 bases between them. The CDR3 contains 12 residues. For the CDR3, the DNA is TGTGCCAGCGGAAAAGGGGGGAGCGAGCAGTACGTC. This codes for CASGKGGSEQYV.

The sample holds a few counts of this clonotype. This rearrangement joins TRBV2 to TRBJ1-4, with D unresolved. The CDR3 covers 17 residues. CDR1 is SNHLY and CDR2 is FYNNEI in the germline V gene. The V gene lost 3 bases and the J gene lost 0 bases, with 14 bases spanning the gap. The CDR3: CASSDPSLTATNEKLFF. CDR3 in DNA: TGTGCCAGCAGTGACCCGTCCCTTACGGCAACTAATGAAAAACTGTTTTTT.

Only a few counts were recorded for this clonotype. The chain links TRBV5-1 to TRBJ2-5; TRBD2 might be the D (7 bases). The CDR3 has 18 amino acids. CDR1 and CDR2 (germline): SGHRS, YFSETQ. V gave up 0 bases and J gave up 4 bases, with 22 bases separating them. CDR3 sequence reads: CASSLAIFRGGGRETQYF. In DNA form, the CDR3 reads TGCGCCAGCAGCTTGGCCATCTTCCGGGGAGGGGGTCGAGAGACCCAGTACTTC.

This sequence joins TRBV5-1 and TRBJ2-2; D remains unclear. The V end lost 2 bases, the J end lost 0 bases, and 8 bases lay between the germline ends. The CDR3 has 15 residues. Germline assignment: CDR1 SGHRS and CDR2 YFSETQ. This CDR3 is CASSFSAANTGELFF. CDR3 bases: TGCGCCAGCAGCTTCAGCGCCGCGAACACCGGGGAGCTGTTTTTT.

This chain uses TRBV7-9 with TRBJ2-1; D tentatively fits TRBD1 or TRBD2 (5 bases each). The ends were cut back, 2 bases at V and 7 bases at J, with 15 bases in the middle. The germline gives CDR1 SEHNR, CDR2 FQNEAQ (reference sequence). There are 15 residues in the CDR3. This CDR3 reads CASSLWLGERNEQFF. Written as DNA, the CDR3 is TGTGCCAGCAGCTTATGGTTGGGGGAACGGAATGAGCAGTTCTTC.